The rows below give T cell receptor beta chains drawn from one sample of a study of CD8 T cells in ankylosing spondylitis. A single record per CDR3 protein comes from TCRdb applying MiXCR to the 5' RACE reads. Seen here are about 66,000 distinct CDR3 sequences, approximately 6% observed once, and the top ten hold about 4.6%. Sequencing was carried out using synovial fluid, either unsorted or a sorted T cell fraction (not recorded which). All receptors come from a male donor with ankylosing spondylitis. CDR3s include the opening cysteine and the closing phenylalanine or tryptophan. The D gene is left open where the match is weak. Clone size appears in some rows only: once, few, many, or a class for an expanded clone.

CDR3 protein: CASSHDSYTEAFF
CDR3 DNA: TGTGCCAGCAGTCACGACAGTTACACTGAAGCTTTCTTT
V gene: TRBV12-3/TRBV12-4
J gene: TRBJ1-1
D gene: -
clone size: medium-sized

CDR3 protein: CASSLGFVRGRSEQFF
CDR3 DNA: TGTGCCAGCAGCTTAGGTTTTGTCAGAGGGAGATCTGAGCAGTTCTTC
V gene: TRBV7-2
J gene: TRBJ2-1
D gene: -
clone size: medium-sized

CDR3 protein: CASSGGWEQYF
CDR3 DNA: TGTGCCAGCAGCGGGGGTTGGGAGCAGTACTTC
V gene: TRBV11-3
J gene: TRBJ2-7
D gene: -
clone size: few

CDR3 protein: CASSYGNENSPLHF
CDR3 DNA: TGTGCCAGCAGTTATGGGAACGAAAATTCACCCCTCCACTTT
V gene: TRBV28
J gene: TRBJ1-6
D gene: -
clone size: few

CDR3 protein: CASSSNRGSYNEQFF
CDR3 DNA: TGTGCCAGCAGCTCGAACAGGGGTTCCTACAATGAGCAGTTCTTC
V gene: TRBV7-9
J gene: TRBJ2-1
D gene: TRBD1
clone size: -

CDR3 protein: CASSLVEGVLFF
CDR3 DNA: TGTGCCAGCAGCCTTGTAGAAGGGGTTCTGTTTTTT
V gene: TRBV28
J gene: TRBJ1-4
D gene: -
clone size: many

CDR3 protein: CASGAGTSYEQYF
CDR3 DNA: TGTGCTAGTGGTGCGGGAACCTCCTACGAGCAGTACTTC
V gene: TRBV12-5
J gene: TRBJ2-7
D gene: -
clone size: many

CDR3 protein: CATPLHRWHNEQFF
CDR3 DNA: TGTGCCACCCCCCTCCACAGGTGGCACAATGAGCAGTTCTTC
V gene: TRBV24-1
J gene: TRBJ2-1
D gene: -
clone size: many

CDR3 protein: CAIRDRRNSPLHF
CDR3 DNA: TGTGCCATTCGGGACAGGCGGAATTCACCCCTCCACTTT
V gene: TRBV10-3
J gene: TRBJ1-6
D gene: TRBD1
clone size: many

CDR3 protein: CASSLTQLGFNSPLHF
CDR3 DNA: TGCGCCAGCAGCTTGACACAGCTCGGATTCAATTCACCCCTCCACTTT
V gene: TRBV5-1
J gene: TRBJ1-6
D gene: -
clone size: many

CDR3 protein: CASRTLAGVGYNEQFF
CDR3 DNA: TGTGCCAGCAGGACCTTAGCGGGAGTAGGCTACAATGAGCAGTTCTTC
V gene: TRBV3-1
J gene: TRBJ2-1
D gene: TRBD2
clone size: few

CDR3 protein: CASSFGGNNSPLHF
CDR3 DNA: TGTGCCAGCAGCTTCGGCGGAAATAATTCACCCCTCCACTTT
V gene: TRBV7-3
J gene: TRBJ1-6
D gene: -
clone size: few

CDR3 protein: CASSFMNTEAFF
CDR3 DNA: TGTGCCAGCAGTTTCATGAACACTGAAGCTTTCTTT
V gene: TRBV6-2/TRBV6-3
J gene: TRBJ1-1
D gene: -
clone size: few

CDR3 protein: CSVAPWGDYNEQFF
CDR3 DNA: TGCAGCGTTGCCCCCTGGGGGGACTACAATGAGCAGTTCTTC
V gene: TRBV29-1
J gene: TRBJ2-1
D gene: -
clone size: many

CDR3 protein: CASSLRQGGVGEQYF
CDR3 DNA: TGTGCCAGCAGCTTACGACAGGGTGGGGTGGGCGAGCAGTACTTC
V gene: TRBV12-3/TRBV12-4
J gene: TRBJ2-7
D gene: TRBD1
clone size: many

CDR3 protein: CASSLRLAGEVDTQYF
CDR3 DNA: TGTGCCAGCAGCCTCCGACTAGCGGGAGAGGTAGATACGCAGTATTTT
V gene: TRBV4-2
J gene: TRBJ2-3
D gene: TRBD2
clone size: -

CDR3 protein: CASSVAPSDREVSYNEQFF
CDR3 DNA: TGTGCCAGCAGCGTAGCCCCTTCGGATCGCGAGGTATCCTACAATGAGCAGTTCTTC
V gene: TRBV9
J gene: TRBJ2-1
D gene: -
clone size: -

CDR3 protein: CASSLDSTLYEQYF
CDR3 DNA: TGTGCCAGCAGCTTAGATTCTACACTATACGAGCAGTACTTC
V gene: TRBV11-2
J gene: TRBJ2-7
D gene: -
clone size: -

CDR3 protein: CASSQELGWALTF
CDR3 DNA: TGTGCCAGCAGCCAAGAACTTGGGTGGGCCCTGACTTTC
V gene: TRBV14
J gene: TRBJ2-6
D gene: -
clone size: few

CDR3 protein: CASSDRGLNIQYF
CDR3 DNA: TGTGCCAGCAGTGACAGGGGGCTAAACATTCAGTACTTC
V gene: TRBV25-1
J gene: TRBJ2-4
D gene: TRBD1
clone size: few

CDR3 protein: CASSGLPLDGYTF
CDR3 DNA: TGTGCCAGCAGTGGGTTGCCACTTGATGGCTACACCTTC
V gene: TRBV25-1
J gene: TRBJ1-2
D gene: -
clone size: -

CDR3 protein: CASNGRLSSGANVLTF
CDR3 DNA: TGTGCCAGTAACGGCAGGCTTAGCTCTGGGGCCAACGTCCTGACTTTC
V gene: TRBV19
J gene: TRBJ2-6
D gene: -
clone size: few

CDR3 protein: CASSFRWNTEAFF
CDR3 DNA: TGTGCCAGCAGTTTTCGGTGGAACACTGAAGCTTTCTTT
V gene: TRBV27
J gene: TRBJ1-1
D gene: -
clone size: many

CDR3 protein: CASNPREAGNTIYF
CDR3 DNA: TGTGCCAGCAACCCTCGTGAGGCCGGAAACACCATATATTTT
V gene: TRBV12-3/TRBV12-4
J gene: TRBJ1-3
D gene: -
clone size: many

CDR3 protein: CASSLLRQANSPLHF
CDR3 DNA: TGTGCCAGCAGTTTATTACGGCAGGCTAATTCACCCCTCCACTTT
V gene: TRBV28
J gene: TRBJ1-6
D gene: -
clone size: few

CDR3 protein: CSASRGYSNQPQHF
CDR3 DNA: TGCAGTGCTAGTCGGGGCTATAGCAATCAGCCCCAGCATTTT
V gene: TRBV20-1
J gene: TRBJ1-5
D gene: -
clone size: -

CDR3 protein: CASSLVRVEQFF
CDR3 DNA: TGTGCCAGCAGCTTAGTAAGGGTAGAGCAGTTCTTC
V gene: TRBV11-2
J gene: TRBJ2-1
D gene: -
clone size: many

CDR3 protein: CASSESLDPGGYTF
CDR3 DNA: TGTGCCAGCAGTGAATCACTGGACCCGGGCGGCTACACCTTC
V gene: TRBV25-1
J gene: TRBJ1-2
D gene: -
clone size: -

CDR3 protein: CASSLVGTGVHNEQFF
CDR3 DNA: TGTGCCAGCAGCCTGGTGGGGACAGGGGTCCACAATGAGCAGTTCTTC
V gene: TRBV7-2
J gene: TRBJ2-1
D gene: TRBD1
clone size: many

CDR3 protein: CASNSGTSKNIQYF
CDR3 DNA: TGTGCCAGCAACTCCGGGACTTCGAAAAACATTCAGTACTTC
V gene: TRBV3-1
J gene: TRBJ2-4
D gene: -
clone size: many

CDR3 protein: CASTPGGGASTDTQYF
CDR3 DNA: TGTGCCAGCACCCCGGGCGGCGGTGCTAGCACAGATACGCAGTATTTT
V gene: TRBV12-3/TRBV12-4
J gene: TRBJ2-3
D gene: -
clone size: few

CDR3 protein: CAIRGRDSWYGYTF
CDR3 DNA: TGTGCCATCAGAGGCCGGGACAGTTGGTATGGCTACACCTTC
V gene: TRBV10-3
J gene: TRBJ1-2
D gene: TRBD1
clone size: -

CDR3 protein: CASRDDRGAGNTIYF
CDR3 DNA: TGTGCCAGCAGAGACGACAGGGGGGCAGGAAACACCATATATTTT
V gene: TRBV6-1
J gene: TRBJ1-3
D gene: TRBD1
clone size: few

CDR3 protein: CASSTRGAHQPQHF
CDR3 DNA: TGTGCCAGCAGTACCCGGGGGGCCCATCAGCCCCAGCATTTT
V gene: TRBV28
J gene: TRBJ1-5
D gene: -
clone size: -

CDR3 protein: CASSLREDYGYTF
CDR3 DNA: TGCGCCAGCAGCTTACGGGAGGACTATGGCTACACCTTC
V gene: TRBV5-1
J gene: TRBJ1-2
D gene: -
clone size: -

CDR3 protein: CASSETGRVTQYF
CDR3 DNA: TGTGCCAGCAGTGAAACTGGGCGCGTGACGCAGTATTTT
V gene: TRBV2
J gene: TRBJ2-3
D gene: -
clone size: few

CDR3 protein: CASSFTAGEYTGELFF
CDR3 DNA: TGTGCCAGCAGTTTTACCGCCGGAGAATACACCGGGGAGCTGTTTTTT
V gene: TRBV28
J gene: TRBJ2-2
D gene: -
clone size: -

CDR3 protein: CSARPASGGGTGELFF
CDR3 DNA: TGCAGTGCACGGCCTGCTAGCGGAGGGGGCACCGGGGAGCTGTTTTTT
V gene: TRBV20-1
J gene: TRBJ2-2
D gene: -
clone size: many

CDR3 protein: CSVDGLGTYEQYF
CDR3 DNA: TGCAGCGTAGACGGACTAGGGACCTACGAGCAGTACTTC
V gene: TRBV29-1
J gene: TRBJ2-7
D gene: TRBD2
clone size: many

CDR3 protein: CASSSGSAYNEQFF
CDR3 DNA: TGTGCCTCCTCGAGCGGGAGCGCTTACAATGAGCAGTTCTTC
V gene: TRBV30
J gene: TRBJ2-1
D gene: TRBD2
clone size: many

CDR3 protein: CSARGGGLYYEQYF
CDR3 DNA: TGCAGTGCTAGAGGTGGGGGGCTCTACTACGAGCAGTACTTC
V gene: TRBV20-1
J gene: TRBJ2-7
D gene: -
clone size: few

CDR3 protein: CASSLVEETQYF
CDR3 DNA: TGTGCCAGCAGCTTAGTAGAAGAGACCCAGTACTTC
V gene: TRBV6-2/TRBV6-3
J gene: TRBJ2-5
D gene: -
clone size: many

CDR3 protein: CASSWAGTGGDIQYF
CDR3 DNA: TGTGCCAGCAGTTGGGCTGGTACAGGAGGTGACATTCAGTACTTC
V gene: TRBV27
J gene: TRBJ2-4
D gene: -
clone size: many

CDR3 protein: CASRPLGRDYNEQFF
CDR3 DNA: TGTGCCAGCAGGCCGCTCGGGCGGGACTACAATGAGCAGTTCTTC
V gene: TRBV6-2/TRBV6-3
J gene: TRBJ2-1
D gene: -
clone size: many

CDR3 protein: CASTVKGQGGLAQYF
CDR3 DNA: TGTGCCAGCACCGTCAAGGGACAGGGAGGGCTGGCGCAGTATTTT
V gene: TRBV6-1
J gene: TRBJ2-3
D gene: TRBD1
clone size: many

CDR3 protein: CASSVTLSGANVLTF
CDR3 DNA: TGTGCCAGCAGTGTGACTCTCTCTGGGGCCAACGTCCTGACTTTC
V gene: TRBV6-1
J gene: TRBJ2-6
D gene: -
clone size: many

CDR3 protein: CSARRGGSITDTQYF
CDR3 DNA: TGCAGTGCTAGGAGGGGCGGGAGTATCACAGATACGCAGTATTTT
V gene: TRBV20-1
J gene: TRBJ2-3
D gene: TRBD2
clone size: many

CDR3 protein: CASSPQVSVTGELFF
CDR3 DNA: TGTGCCAGCAGCCCACAGGTCTCAGTTACCGGGGAGCTGTTTTTT
V gene: TRBV5-4
J gene: TRBJ2-2
D gene: -
clone size: -

CDR3 protein: CASSYWSSREQYF
CDR3 DNA: TGTGCCAGCAGTTACTGGTCATCGCGCGAGCAGTACTTC
V gene: TRBV6-2/TRBV6-3
J gene: TRBJ2-7
D gene: -
clone size: -

CDR3 protein: CASSRQLAGSTDTQYF
CDR3 DNA: TGTGCCAGCAGCCGCCAGCTAGCGGGAAGCACAGATACGCAGTATTTT
V gene: TRBV5-4
J gene: TRBJ2-3
D gene: TRBD2
clone size: few

CDR3 protein: CASSLRSRGTDTQYF
CDR3 DNA: TGTGCCAGCAGCTTACGAAGCAGGGGAACAGATACGCAGTATTTT
V gene: TRBV7-6
J gene: TRBJ2-3
D gene: -
clone size: many

CDR3 protein: CASSQEGLAAYQQFF
CDR3 DNA: TGTGCCAGCAGCCAAGAAGGTCTAGCGGCCTACCAGCAGTTCTTC
V gene: TRBV3-1
J gene: TRBJ2-1
D gene: TRBD2
clone size: -